This T cell receptor beta chain was sequenced for a study of T cell responses to AZD1222 COVID-19 vaccine. Measured with immunoSEQ multiplex PCR; TCRdb has only the in-frame clones, and not every one. The repertoire holds approximately 130,000 clones, with 93% as singletons. This clone was picked up one time. Antigen: not known. CDR3 length: 15 amino acids. Germline V CDR1 and CDR2: MNHEY, SVGAGI. V lost 6 bases, J lost 0 bases, and 12 bases lay in between. General study points: The study sampled repertoires only after the peak T cell response.

This TCR was sampled from an adult in good health. Specimen: peripheral blood, collected on day 0 of AZD1222 vaccination. The chain joins TRBV6-5 to TRBJ1-3; perhaps TRBD1 as D (6 bases). CDR3 sequence (DNA): TGTGCCAGCAGCATAGGGACAACCTCTGGAAACACCATATATTTT. It codes for CASSIGTTSGNTIYF.